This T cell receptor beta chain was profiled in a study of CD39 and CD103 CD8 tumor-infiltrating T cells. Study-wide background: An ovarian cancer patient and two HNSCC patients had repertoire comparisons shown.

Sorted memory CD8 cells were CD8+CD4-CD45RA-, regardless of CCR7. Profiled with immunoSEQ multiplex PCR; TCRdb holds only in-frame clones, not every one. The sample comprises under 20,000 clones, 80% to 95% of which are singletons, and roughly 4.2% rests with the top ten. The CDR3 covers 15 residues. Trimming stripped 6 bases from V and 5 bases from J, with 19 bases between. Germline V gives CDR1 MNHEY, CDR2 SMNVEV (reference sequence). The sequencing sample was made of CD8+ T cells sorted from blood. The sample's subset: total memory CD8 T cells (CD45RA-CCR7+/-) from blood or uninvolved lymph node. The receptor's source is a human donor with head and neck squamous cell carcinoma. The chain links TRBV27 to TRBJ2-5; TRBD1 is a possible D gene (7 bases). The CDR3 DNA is TGTGCCAGCAGCCCGGAGCCAGGGGGGTCGGAGACCCAGTACTTC. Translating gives CASSPEPGGSETQYF.